Following are 6 T cell receptor beta chains from one sample sequenced in a study of cytomegalovirus exposure and HLA in healthy donors. Vbeta (60) and Jbeta (13) primers were used in the PCR. Clones were read by immunoSEQ multiplex PCR, and TCRdb kept only the in-frame ones, dropping some. The repertoire holds 180,000 or so clones, with roughly 80% as singletons. Sequencing was done on a sample of PBMCs. All receptors derive from a female donor in good health and CMV-seronegative.

For the CDR3, the DNA is TGCGCCAGCAGCTCCTTACTCGTCGGGACAGGGGCGAGGGCGGGCCGGGCGGATGAGCAGTTCTTC. It translates to CASSSLLVGTGARAGRADEQFF. This chain connects TRBV5-1 to TRBJ2-1, with 10 bases aligning to TRBD1. The CDR3 is 22 residues long. Looked up from germline, CDR1 is SGHRS and CDR2 is YFSETQ. The V and J ends lost 3 bases and 8 bases, in that order; junction bases with no gene match: 29. Using reference TRBV5-1 and TRBJ2-1 for the parts outside the CDR3, the full variable domain is KAGVTQTPRYLIKTRGQQVTLSCSPISGHRSVSWYQQTPGQGLQFLFEYFSETQRNKGNFPGRFSGRQFSNSRSEMNVSTLELGDSALYLCASSSLLVGTGARAGRADEQFFGPGTRLTVL.

This chain links TRBV6-5 with TRBJ1-2; D not certain. Germline V CDR1 and CDR2: MNHEY, SVGAGI. The CDR3 sequence is 13 residues long. The germline V and J ends were trimmed by 7 bases and 4 bases, with 13 bases remaining between them. This chain's CDR3 is CASKHREGYGYTF. In DNA form, the CDR3 reads TGTGCCAGCAAACATCGGGAAGGCTATGGCTACACCTTC.

The chain has TRBV7-2 and TRBJ2-5; 8 positions match TRBD2. The CDR3 is made up of 15 amino acids. The V gene's germline CDR1 is SGHTA and CDR2 FQGNSA. J lost 11 bases, V lost 10 bases, and 21 bases had no gene match. The CDR3 bases are TGTGCCACCAATAATAGCCCGGGAGGGATCGAGGAGCAGTACTTC. The encoded protein is CATNNSPGGIEEQYF.

The chain combines TRBV10-3 with TRBJ2-7; possibly TRBD1 for D (5 bases). This CDR3 region has 13 residues. Germline lookup yields CDR1 ENHRY and CDR2 SYGVKD. The ends were cut back, 3 bases at V and 3 bases at J, with 9 bases in the middle. The CDR3 DNA reads TGTGCCATCAGTGATCTCCAGGGCTACGAGCAGTACTTC. It specifies CAISDLQGYEQYF.

The chain has TRBV30 and TRBJ1-6; D gene uncertain. Trimming shortened V by 3 bases and J by 6 bases, and 9 bases separated the two germline ends. The CDR3 runs to 13 residues. Germline V gene lookup returns CDR1 GTSNPN and CDR2 SVGIG (reference sequence). The CDR3 DNA sequence: TGTGCCTGGAGGGAGGACCCTAATTCACCCCTCCACTTT. It codes for CAWREDPNSPLHF. Supplemented by reference TRBV30 and TRBJ1-6, the full variable domain reads SQTIHQWPATLVQPVGSPLSLECTVEGTSNPNLYWYRQAAGRGLQLLFYSVGIGQISSEVPQNLSASRPQDRQFILSSKKLLLSDSGFYLCAWREDPNSPLHFGNGTRLTVT.

The chain uses TRBV5-4 and TRBJ2-5, with D hard to call. V lost 4 bases, J lost 4 bases, and 17 bases lay in between. This CDR3 comprises 15 residues. The germline CDR1 and CDR2 sequences are SGHNT and YYREEE (reference sequence). CDR3 residues: CASSRTSRAGETQYF. The CDR3 DNA follows: TGTGCCAGCAGCCGCACCTCCCGAGCAGGAGAGACCCAGTACTTC.